The 22 T cell receptor beta chains reported below all come from one sample, sequenced in a study of blood T cell repertoires in COVID-19 (dated by TCRdb to about 2020). The library was made by the immunoSEQ multiplex PCR assay. The table comes from immuneACCESS by way of TCRdb, which keeps in-frame sequences with V and J called. Part of the clones is missing from these tables; in studies checked, under half for an unresolved V gene and the rest for unknown reasons. For this sample there are tens of thousands of clones; approximately 90% appear just once. The ten largest clonotypes hold 3.9% of the sample. The sequenced material came from peripheral blood. The receptor source for this set is a human donor in a cohort sampled during active COVID-19.

This clone has only a few counts. The chain combines TRBV30 with TRBJ2-7; 9 nucleotides match TRBD1. V dropped 5 bases and J dropped 4; count of bases not matched to a gene: 9. The CDR3 runs 14 residues. Germline values: CDR1 GTSNPN, CDR2 SVGIG (reference sequence). CDR3 DNA: TGTGCCTGGGGGAGGGGACAGGGTGGTTACGAGCAGTACTTC. Residues: CAWGRGQGGYEQYF.

The chain couples TRBV24-1 to TRBJ2-7, with 8 bases identical to TRBD2. Germline values: CDR1 KGHDR, CDR2 SFDVKD. Germline trimming cut 2 bases from V and 2 bases from J; bases unmatched to any gene: 4. This CDR3 has 15 residues. This CDR3 reads CATSDSREGAYEQYF. Here the CDR3 DNA reads TGTGCCACCAGTGATTCCCGGGAGGGAGCCTACGAGCAGTACTTC.

The V call is TRBV7-9, the J call TRBJ2-7, with 9 bases aligning to TRBD1. V lost 4 bases and J lost 3; bases outside the gene matches: 4. This CDR3 has 14 amino acids. Germline V CDR1 and CDR2: SEHNR, FQNEAQ (reference sequence). The DNA of the CDR3 is TGTGCCAGCAGCTCGGACAGGGGAGTCTACGAGCAGTACTTC. Amino acids: CASSSDRGVYEQYF.

This rearrangement joins TRBV3-1 (or the pseudogene TRBV3-2) to TRBJ2-7; the match to TRBD2 covers 13 bases. Trimming removed 1 base from V and 3 bases from J; junction bases left unmatched: 9. This CDR3 comprises 18 residues. The germline V gene encodes CDR1 LGHDT and CDR2 YNNKEL (reference sequence). CDR3 in amino acids: CASSQGLVGTSGDYEQYF. In DNA, the CDR3 is TGTGCCAGCAGCCAAGGATTGGTGGGGACTAGCGGGGACTACGAGCAGTACTTC.

V and J are TRBV27 and TRBJ2-6; possible D gene TRBD1, 5 bases. This CDR3 is built from 17 residues. Trimming cost V 2 bases and J 2 bases, with 13 bases left between them. CDR1 is MNHEY and CDR2 is SMNVEV in the germline V gene (reference sequence). The CDR3 DNA sequence: TGTGCCAGCAGTTTAAATGGGGCGGTTCCTGGGGCCAACGTCCTGACTTTC. It translates to CASSLNGAVPGANVLTF.

The chain links TRBV27 to TRBJ2-1, with a weak D call TRBD2 (6 bases). The CDR3 extends over 15 amino acids. Germline CDR1 reads MNHEY; CDR2 reads SMNVEV (reference sequence). The V end lost 3 bases, the J end lost 1 base, and 10 bases lay between the germline ends. The CDR3 loop is CASSLRGPSYNEQFF. The CDR3 region has the DNA TGTGCCAGCAGTTTGCGGGGCCCGTCCTACAATGAGCAGTTCTTC.

The V call is TRBV7-8, the J call TRBJ2-7; the D gene is possibly TRBD1 (6 bases). CDR1 and CDR2 (germline): SGHVS, FQNEAQ. This CDR3 is built from 14 residues. Trimming removed 5 bases at V and 5 bases at J, with 16 bases between. The CDR3 loop reads CASSVQGNPHEQYF. The CDR3 bases are TGTGCCAGCAGCGTACAGGGTAACCCCCACGAGCAGTACTTC.

The chain's CDR3 is CASSLSALQETQYF. The CDR3 DNA follows: TGTGCCAGCAGCTTGAGCGCCCTCCAAGAGACCCAGTACTTC. The V and J genes are TRBV5-4 and TRBJ2-5, with D unresolved. V lost 1 base to trimming and J lost 1 base, with 8 bases between them. In germline, CDR1 is SGHNT, CDR2 YYREEE (reference sequence). This CDR3 region has 14 residues.

This chain joins TRBV29-1 and TRBJ2-2, with 7 bases identical to TRBD2. V gave up 8 bases and J gave up 2 bases; unmatched junction bases: 5. The CDR3 loop spans 13 amino acids. The germline CDR1 and CDR2 sequences are SQVTM and ANQGSEA. CDR3 residues: CSLADSNTGELFF. The CDR3 coding sequence is TGCAGCCTAGCGGATTCAAACACCGGGGAGCTGTTTTTT.

This clone appeared a single time. CDR3: CASSYSTQGQSEYTF. The CDR3 nucleotides are TGTGCCAGCAGTTACTCGACCCAGGGGCAATCGGAGTACACCTTC. The rearrangement uses TRBV6-5 and TRBJ1-2; D is possibly TRBD1 (6 bases). V was shortened by 0 bases and J by 11 bases, with 19 bases between the two germline ends. The CDR3 has 15 amino acids. CDR1 and CDR2 (germline): MNHEY, SVGAGI.

V and J are TRBV28 and TRBJ2-7; a weak D match, TRBD2 (5 bases). Germline assignment: CDR1 MDHEN and CDR2 SYDVKM. The CDR3 extends over 13 amino acids. V was trimmed by 3 bases and J by 3 bases, leaving 9 bases between them. Here the CDR3 reads CASSFGSLYEQYF. The CDR3 DNA reads as TGTGCCAGCAGTTTTGGGAGCCTCTACGAGCAGTACTTC.

The chain recombines TRBV30 with TRBJ2-7, with 10 bases lining up with TRBD1. The V gene's germline CDR1 is GTSNPN and CDR2 SVGIG (reference sequence). The CDR3 consists of 19 residues. J lost 6 bases, V lost 4 bases, and 24 bases had no gene match. CDR3 bases: TGTGCCTGGATCGGACTAGGGAACAAGCCGGGACAGGGGCAGTTCGAGCAGTACTTC. Amino acid sequence: CAWIGLGNKPGQGQFEQYF.

The chain couples TRBV28 to TRBJ2-1; 11 nucleotides agree with TRBD2. The V gene end was trimmed by 6 bases and the J gene end by 8 bases; junction bases not matched to a gene: 18. The CDR3 covers 18 residues. Germline CDR1 MDHEN, CDR2 SYDVKM. CDR3 coding DNA: TGTGCCAGCAGCTCCCGGAATGTGTCTAGCGGGAGGTGGGATGAGCAGTTCTTC. This translates into CASSSRNVSSGRWDEQFF.

The chain employs TRBV27 and TRBJ2-1; TRBD1 agrees at 7 bases. This CDR3 is built from 16 residues. Germline loops: CDR1 MNHEY, CDR2 SMNVEV (reference sequence). V shed 0 bases and J 8 bases; nucleotides not matched to a gene: 10. Here the CDR3 reads CASSLSPEGAEDEQFF. The CDR3 nucleotides read TGTGCCAGCAGTTTATCACCTGAGGGGGCGGAGGATGAGCAGTTCTTC.

The J gene is TRBJ2-7, the V gene TRBV4-3, with TRBD1 matching 7 bases. The CDR3 has 17 amino acids. V was clipped by 3 bases and J by 5 bases; unmatched bases: 16. Germline V CDR1 and CDR2: LGHNA, YSLEER. Written as DNA, the CDR3 is TGCGCCAGCAGCCACACTATAAACCGGGACAGAGACAACGAGCAGTACTTC. This sequence encodes CASSHTINRDRDNEQYF.

V usage is TRBV19 and J usage is TRBJ1-5; D not certain. The V gene's germline CDR1 is LNHDA and CDR2 SQIVND (reference sequence). This CDR3 has 14 amino acids. V lost 4 bases, J lost 0 bases, and 7 bases lay in between. CDR3 DNA: TGTGCCAGTAGTACCGTTTTTAGCAATCAGCCCCAGCATTTT. This encodes CASSTVFSNQPQHF.

The chain's CDR3 is CASSYGTANTEAFF. The CDR3 DNA follows: TGTGCCAGCAGTTATGGTACAGCGAACACTGAAGCTTTCTTT. The V gene is TRBV6-5, the J gene TRBJ1-1; D not resolved. The V gene's germline CDR1 is MNHEY and CDR2 SVGAGI. The CDR3 length is 14 residues. Trimming pared 3 bases from V and 1 base from J, leaving 9 bases between.

The chain combines TRBV29-1 with TRBJ2-7, with D maybe TRBD2 (6 bases). Trimming took 4 bases from V and 2 from J, leaving 9 bases between them. CDR3 length: 12 amino acids. Per the germline V gene, CDR1 is SQVTM and CDR2 is ANQGSEA. As DNA, the CDR3 is TGCAGCGTTGCGGAGGGCCCCTACGAGCAGTACTTC. Translated, it gives CSVAEGPYEQYF.

V usage is TRBV7-6 and J usage is TRBJ2-7; 7 bases agree with TRBD1. The CDR3 is 16 amino acids. Germline-derived CDR1 and CDR2 are SGHVS and FNYEAQ. Trimming took 1 base from V and 1 from J; bases not matched to a gene: 7. DNA for the CDR3: TGTGCCAGCAGCTTAGGCCTAGGGGGCAATTCCTACGAGCAGTACTTC. Encoded protein: CASSLGLGGNSYEQYF.

This sequence joins TRBV14 and TRBJ2-1; D is uncertain. The germline CDR1 and CDR2 sequences are SGHDN and FVKESK. Between the trimmed V and J ends, which lost 1 base and 3 bases, there was a span of 13 bases. There are 16 residues in the CDR3. CDR3 coding DNA: TGTGCCAGCAGCCAAGTCCCGACAAAAAACTACAATGAGCAGTTCTTC. This encodes CASSQVPTKNYNEQFF.

The J gene is TRBJ2-7, the V gene TRBV11-2; TRBD1 agrees at 9 bases. The length of the CDR3 is 15 residues. Germline V gene lookup returns CDR1 SGHAT and CDR2 FQNNGV. With V trimmed by 2 bases and J by 3 bases, 5 bases remained unmatched. The CDR3 DNA reads TGTGCCAGCAGCTTAAGGGACAGGGCTCTCTACGAGCAGTACTTC. It is translated as CASSLRDRALYEQYF.

The V and J genes are TRBV29-1 and TRBJ2-4; a weak D match, TRBD1 (5 bases). The CDR3 extends over 12 amino acids. Germline V gene sequence: CDR1 SQVTM, CDR2 ANQGSEA. Trimming shortened V by 6 bases and J by 8 bases, and 14 bases separated the two germline ends. CDR3 DNA: TGCAGCGTACGACTCATAGGGGACATTCAGTACTTC. It encodes CSVRLIGDIQYF.